The 30 T cell receptor beta chains below come from one sample, sequenced in a study of blood T cell repertoires in COVID-19. Assay: immunoSEQ multiplex PCR; the TCRdb copy retains only in-frame clones and omits some. Found here are 100,000 to 150,000 clones, 75% to 90% of them singletons; the top ten hold 3.2%. The sequenced sample consisted of peripheral blood. These receptors came from an elderly woman with COVID-19, enrolled during active disease.

The chain is built from TRBV11-2 and TRBJ2-1; TRBD2 is a possible D gene (6 bases). The length of the CDR3 is 19 residues. Germline lookup yields CDR1 SGHAT and CDR2 FQNNGV. The V and J ends lost 4 bases and 5 bases respectively, with 27 bases between them. The CDR3 nucleotides read TGTGCCAGCAGCTCACCCTGGGGTAGCGGTCTAGGTGGGAACAATGAGCAGTTCTTC. The encoded protein is CASSSPWGSGLGGNNEQFF.

The chain joins TRBV28 to TRBJ2-3, with 11 positions matching TRBD2. V gave up 5 bases and J gave up 3 bases; unmatched junction bases: 7. Looked up from germline, CDR1 is MDHEN and CDR2 is SYDVKM. This CDR3 is built from 16 residues. CDR3: CASSGSGRVRTDTQYF. The CDR3, as DNA: TGTGCCAGCAGTGGTAGCGGGAGGGTAAGGACAGATACGCAGTATTTT.

The genes are TRBV7-2 and TRBJ2-4; D is possibly TRBD1 (6 bases). Germline V gene sequence: CDR1 SGHTA, CDR2 FQGNSA. CDR3 length equals 14 residues. V shed 5 bases and J shed 10 bases, with 18 bases lying between them. CDR3 DNA sequence: TGTGCCAGCAGCCGCGACAGGACAGAGAGGATTCAGTACTTC. It translates to CASSRDRTERIQYF.

The chain employs TRBV29-1 and TRBJ2-5; 7 nucleotides line up with TRBD1. The CDR3 extends over 13 amino acids. Germline CDR1 reads SQVTM; CDR2 reads ANQGSEA. The V and J ends lost 4 bases and 1 base, in that order; junction bases with no gene match: 3. This CDR3 reads CSVAGTAQETQYF. The CDR3 DNA reads as TGCAGCGTTGCTGGGACAGCCCAAGAGACCCAGTACTTC.

The gene calls are TRBV7-2 and TRBJ1-4; 11 nucleotides match TRBD1. With 3 bases clipped from V and 10 bases from J, the junction kept 10 bases outside the gene matches. Germline CDR1 reads SGHTA; CDR2 reads FQGNSA. The CDR3 is made up of 16 amino acids. The CDR3 reads CASSLAGPGTGGKLFF. The CDR3 region has the DNA TGTGCCAGCAGCTTGGCCGGTCCAGGGACAGGGGGAAAACTGTTTTTT. Combining the CDR3 with reference TRBV7-2 and TRBJ1-4 gives the whole variable domain GAGVSQSPSNKVTEKGKDVELRCDPISGHTALYWYRQSLGQGLEFLIYFQGNSAPDKSGLPSDRFSAERTGGSVSTLTIQRTQQEDSAVYLCASSLAGPGTGGKLFFGSGTQLSVL.

The rearrangement uses TRBV11-1 and TRBJ1-6; the match to TRBD1 covers 10 bases. V shed 4 bases and J 7 bases; nucleotides not matched to a gene: 4. Germline CDR1 and CDR2: SGHAT and FQDESV (reference sequence). The CDR3 has 15 residues. The CDR3 reads CASSSGTGVNSPLHF. The CDR3 bases are TGTGCCAGCAGCTCCGGGACAGGGGTAAATTCACCCCTCCACTTT.

This rearrangement joins TRBV5-3 to TRBJ1-1; no clear D gene. TRBV5-3 is marked as an open reading frame, function uncertain. CDR3 length: 16 residues. V was cut by 1 base and J by 1 base, with 14 bases left in between. The CDR3 nucleotides read TGTGCCAGAAGCTTGACTTTCAGGACTGCGAACACTGAAGCTTTCTTT. It codes for CARSLTFRTANTEAFF.

The chain employs TRBV7-9 and TRBJ2-2, with D possibly TRBD2 on 5 matching bases. Trimming left V 0 bases short and J 6 bases short, with 11 bases between. The CDR3 length is 15 residues. Germline V gene data show CDR1 as SEHNR and CDR2 as FQNEAQ (reference sequence). DNA of the CDR3: TGTGCCAGCAGCTTAGCCTCCGGGGTAGCCGGGGAGCTGTTTTTT. It specifies CASSLASGVAGELFF. Looking up the rest from reference TRBV7-9 and TRBJ2-2 gives the full variable domain: DTGVSQNPRHKITKRGQNVTFRCDPISEHNRLYWYRQTLGQGPEFLTYFQNEAQLEKSRLLSDRFSAERPKGSFSTLEIQRTEQGDSAMYLCASSLASGVAGELFFGEGSRLTVL.

The rearrangement uses TRBV4-3 and TRBJ2-3; D is perhaps TRBD2 (5 bases). V was clipped by 1 base and J by 4 bases, with 15 bases between them. Germline CDR1 is LGHNA and CDR2 is YSLEER. The CDR3 is 16 amino acids. CDR3 region: CASSQVGRAGPDTQYF. The CDR3 region has the DNA TGCGCCAGCAGCCAAGTCGGAAGGGCGGGCCCAGATACGCAGTATTTT.

The CDR3 region has the DNA TGTGCCAGCAGTTTAGACAGGGGGTTCTCCTACGAGCAGTACTTC. Amino acid sequence: CASSLDRGFSYEQYF. The V gene is TRBV28, the J gene TRBJ2-7, with 9 bases fitting TRBD1. V shed 2 bases, J shed 0 bases, and the junction held 2 bases outside the gene matches. The CDR3 is 15 amino acids. Germline loops: CDR1 MDHEN, CDR2 SYDVKM.

Only one count was recorded for this clone. The chain recombines TRBV19 with TRBJ1-5, with unresolved D. Germline lookup yields CDR1 LNHDA and CDR2 SQIVND (reference sequence). CDR3 size: 14 residues. V was shortened by 0 bases and J by 4 bases, with 7 bases between the two germline ends. The CDR3 region has the DNA TGTGCCAGTAGTATAGAGGCAGGTAATCAGCCCCAGCATTTT. Translation gives CASSIEAGNQPQHF.

There are a few counts of this clone. The rearrangement joins TRBV28 to TRBJ2-1; 7 nucleotides line up with TRBD2. Germline CDR1 reads MDHEN; CDR2 reads SYDVKM. This CDR3 spans 14 amino acids. The junction had 2 bases not matched to a gene; V was cut back by 6 bases and J by 0 bases. CDR3 protein: CASRAGSSYNEQFF. In DNA, the CDR3 is TGTGCCAGCAGAGCGGGGAGCTCCTACAATGAGCAGTTCTTC.

The V and J genes are TRBV15 and TRBJ1-1; D is ambiguous. This CDR3 is 14 amino acids long. Germline V gene lookup returns CDR1 LNHNV and CDR2 YYDKDF (reference sequence). Trimming left V 0 bases short and J 0 bases short, with 5 bases between. The CDR3 spells CATSRDSLNTEAFF. CDR3 in DNA: TGTGCCACCAGCAGAGATAGCCTGAACACTGAAGCTTTCTTT.

This rearrangement joins TRBV6-2 or TRBV6-3 to TRBJ1-5; D not resolved. Germline loops: CDR1 MNHEY, CDR2 SVGEGT. This CDR3 comprises 14 residues. V lost 3 bases to trimming and J lost 4 bases, with 10 bases between them. CDR3 amino acids: CASSYNPGNQPQHF. CDR3 in DNA: TGTGCCAGCAGTTATAATCCCGGGAATCAGCCCCAGCATTTT.

About this clone itself: This sample includes further DNA sequences coding for the same CDR3. The chain recombines TRBV19 with TRBJ2-3, with TRBD2 matching over 11 bases. The CDR3 spans 16 residues. The germline V gene has CDR1 LNHDA and CDR2 SQIVND (reference sequence). V was pared by 1 base and J by 6 bases, with 6 bases of the junction left unmatched. CDR3 DNA: TGTGCCAGTAGTATAGGTAGCGGGAGGGCCAGGGATACGCAGTATTTT. Its protein product is CASSIGSGRARDTQYF.

The chain employs TRBV7-2 and TRBJ2-2; 7 bases match TRBD2. CDR1 SGHTA and CDR2 FQGNSA come from the germline V gene. The CDR3 has 18 residues. The V and J ends lost 1 base and 2 bases, in that order; junction bases with no gene match: 10. The chain's CDR3 is CASSLGGWLAANTGELFF. Written as DNA, the CDR3 is TGTGCCAGCAGCTTAGGAGGGTGGCTAGCGGCAAACACCGGGGAGCTGTTTTTT.

Here the CDR3 DNA reads TGTGCCAGCAGCCAAGTCGGAGGGGCTGAAGCTTTCTTT. Translated, it gives CASSQVGGAEAFF. The gene calls are TRBV14 and TRBJ1-1; D may be TRBD1 (5 bases). The CDR3 sequence is 13 residues long. V shed 1 base and J shed 6 bases, with 9 bases lying between them. Germline V gives CDR1 SGHDN, CDR2 FVKESK.

J is TRBJ2-1 and V is TRBV3-1 (or the pseudogene TRBV3-2); 14 positions agree with TRBD2. The length of the CDR3 is 16 residues. After removal of 0 bases from V and 7 bases from J, the junction contained 2 bases not matched to a gene. The germline CDR1 and CDR2 sequences are LGHDT and YNNKEL (reference sequence). The CDR3 here is CASSQEGLAGANEQFF. The CDR3 nucleotides are TGTGCCAGCAGCCAAGAGGGACTAGCGGGAGCGAATGAGCAGTTCTTC.

The gene calls are TRBV7-9 and TRBJ1-1; 8 nucleotides line up with TRBD1. The CDR3 has 12 amino acids. J gave up 8 bases and V 5 bases, and 4 bases lay outside the gene matches. Germline lookup yields CDR1 SEHNR and CDR2 FQNEAQ (reference sequence). The CDR3: CASSPDRGEAFF. DNA for the CDR3: TGTGCCAGCAGCCCAGACAGGGGAGAAGCTTTCTTT.

V usage is TRBV2 and J usage is TRBJ2-4; no clear D. Germline-derived CDR1 and CDR2 are SNHLY and FYNNEI. Deletions cut 4 bases from V and 4 bases from J, with 17 bases between. The CDR3 is made up of 16 amino acids. The CDR3 region has the DNA TGTGCCAGCAGTGGTTGGTATGGTTTTGCGAAAAACATTCAGTACTTC. Translating it yields CASSGWYGFAKNIQYF.

The sample holds one count of this clone. The V call is TRBV6-5, the J call TRBJ1-4; no firm D call. Per the germline V gene, CDR1 is MNHEY and CDR2 is SVGAGI. The CDR3 totals 13 residues. The ends were cut back, 7 bases at V and 5 bases at J, with 11 bases in the middle. The CDR3 here is CASTVTANEKLFF. CDR3 coding DNA: TGTGCCAGCACGGTCACAGCAAATGAAAAACTGTTTTTT.

V and J are TRBV3-1 (or the pseudogene TRBV3-2) and TRBJ2-7; TRBD2 matches 9 bases. The CDR3 contains 13 residues. Germline CDR1 LGHDT, CDR2 YNNKEL (reference sequence). V trimming: 1 base; J trimming: 7 bases; junction bases outside the gene matches: 2. In DNA form, the CDR3 reads TGTGCCAGCAGCCAAGGTCTAGCGGGAGAGCAGTACTTC. Translating gives CASSQGLAGEQYF.

The chain is built from TRBV4-2 and TRBJ1-3; 8 nucleotides agree with TRBD1. The CDR3 has 19 residues. Trimming at V came to 3 bases and at J to 6 bases, leaving 19 bases not matched to a gene. Germline-derived CDR1 and CDR2 are LGHNA and YNFKEQ. Here the CDR3 DNA reads TGTGCCAGCAGCCAGATTGGGTTTCAGGACAGGGAAGATCCAAACACCATATATTTT. Protein: CASSQIGFQDREDPNTIYF.

This chain uses TRBV19 with TRBJ2-1; D is undetermined. The CDR3 spans 19 residues. The germline CDR1 and CDR2 sequences are LNHDA and SQIVND (reference sequence). V was shortened by 3 bases and J by 0 bases, with 21 bases between the two germline ends. CDR3 amino acids: CASSIEPPTPGSSYNEQFF. The CDR3 DNA reads as TGTGCCAGTAGTATCGAACCCCCTACGCCGGGTAGCTCCTACAATGAGCAGTTCTTC.

The chain uses TRBV28 and TRBJ2-7; TRBD1 is a possible D gene (6 bases). Germline-derived CDR1 and CDR2 are MDHEN and SYDVKM. The CDR3 totals 14 residues. Trimming pared 5 bases from V and 5 bases from J, leaving 16 bases between. The CDR3 loop is CASSASGELNEQYF. The CDR3 DNA reads as TGTGCCAGCAGTGCATCAGGGGAACTAAACGAGCAGTACTTC.

Here the CDR3 reads CASSVSFSQGNTEAFF. CDR3 nucleotide sequence: TGTGCCAGCAGCGTATCTTTCAGCCAGGGGAACACTGAAGCTTTCTTT. V is TRBV9 and J is TRBJ1-1; maybe TRBD1 (5 bases). Germline V gene sequence: CDR1 SGDLS, CDR2 YYNGEE. Trimming left V 1 base short and J 1 base short, with 14 bases between. The CDR3 consists of 16 residues.

This chain connects TRBV7-6 to TRBJ2-2; 8 nucleotides align to TRBD1. J gave up 5 bases and V 5 bases, and 13 bases lay outside the gene matches. The CDR3 contains 17 residues. CDR1 is SGHVS and CDR2 is FNYEAQ in the germline V gene. CDR3 loop: CASSRDIGDRMTGELFF. Here the CDR3 DNA reads TGTGCCAGCAGCCGAGATATCGGGGACAGGATGACCGGGGAGCTGTTTTTT. Based on the CDR3 plus reference TRBV7-6 and TRBJ2-2, the full variable domain is GAGVSQSPRYKVTKRGQDVALRCDPISGHVSLYWYRQALGQGPEFLTYFNYEAQQDKSGLPNDRFSAERPEGSISTLTIQRTEQRDSAMYRCASSRDIGDRMTGELFFGEGSRLTVL.

This sequence joins TRBV5-1 and TRBJ2-5, with 12 bases aligning to TRBD2. The germline gives CDR1 SGHRS, CDR2 YFSETQ. V lost 4 bases and J lost 3; bases outside the gene matches: 13. This CDR3 spans 18 amino acids. CDR3 in amino acids: CASSPRLAGVRVKETQYF. The CDR3 nucleotides read TGCGCCAGCAGCCCCCGACTAGCGGGAGTTCGTGTTAAAGAGACCCAGTACTTC.

The J gene is TRBJ1-2, the V gene TRBV9, with TRBD1 identical over 9 bases. Per germline, CDR1 SGDLS and CDR2 YYNGEE. The V gene end was trimmed by 4 bases and the J gene end by 8 bases; junction bases not matched to a gene: 6. This CDR3 has 13 amino acids. The CDR3 region is CASSRDREKGYTF. The CDR3 DNA follows: TGTGCCAGCAGCCGGGACAGGGAGAAGGGCTACACCTTC.

This chain links TRBV7-2 with TRBJ2-2, with 13 bases matching TRBD2. The length of the CDR3 is 15 residues. V shed 2 bases and J 6 bases; nucleotides not matched to a gene: 0. The germline V gene has CDR1 SGHTA and CDR2 FQGNSA. The CDR3 region has the DNA TGTGCCAGCAGCTTAACTAGCGGGAGGGCCGGGGAGCTGTTTTTT. This codes for CASSLTSGRAGELFF.